Listed below are T cell receptor beta chains from one sample, sequenced in a study of cytomegalovirus exposure and HLA in healthy donors. TCRdb's copy holds only in-frame clones and misses some; the assay was immunoSEQ multiplex PCR. Found here are under 150,000 clones, around 78% of them singletons; the top ten hold around 1.8%. The sequenced material came from PBMCs. All receptors come from a woman aged 45-59 years in good health and CMV-seronegative. Both conserved end residues are part of each CDR3. The D gene is left open where the match is weak. Some rows have no size entry. The others give once, few or many, or a class for an expanded clone.

>TRBV4-1|NA|TRBJ2-7|NA
TGCGCCAGCAGCGCACAGGGAGTCGGTTACGAGCAGTACTTC
CASSAQGVGYEQYF
>TRBV7-3|NA|TRBJ2-4|NA
TGTGCCAGCAGCTTGGGTCCCAAGTTGGAGGGAAACATTCAGTACTTC
CASSLGPKLEGNIQYF
>TRBV5-1|NA|TRBJ2-2|NA
TGCGCCAGCAGCTTGGCCCAGGGTGCGGCGAACACCGGGGAGCTGTTTTTT
CASSLAQGAANTGELFF
>TRBV7-9|NA|TRBJ1-1|NA
TGTGCCAGCAGCTCGGACACTGAAGCTTTCTTT
CASSSDTEAFF
>TRBV19|NA|TRBJ1-4|NA
TGTGCCAGTACCTCCAGGGCCGGAAAACTGTTTTTT
CASTSRAGKLFF
>TRBV5-6|once|TRBJ2-1|TRBD1
TGTGCCAGCAGCTTGGGACAGGGATTCAATGAGCAGTTCTTC
CASSLGQGFNEQFF
>TRBV4-1|NA|TRBJ1-3|NA
TGCGCCAGCAGCCAAGATTGGCTAGGTGGAAACACCATATATTTT
CASSQDWLGGNTIYF
>TRBV14|NA|TRBJ2-7|TRBD1
TGTGCCAGCAGCCGGGACGCCGCCGGGACAGTTTACTTC
CASSRDAAGTVYF
>TRBV5-5|NA|TRBJ2-5|NA
TGTGCCAGCAGCTTAGTGTTGGTCGGGGTTGGGGATCAAGAGACCCAGTACTTC
CASSLVLVGVGDQETQYF
>TRBV19|NA|TRBJ2-1|TRBD1
TGTGCCAGTAGTACGAGACAGGGGTGGAATGAGCAGTTCTTC
CASSTRQGWNEQFF
>TRBV11-2|NA|TRBJ2-7|TRBD1
TGTGCCAGCAGCGTCGTAAACAGGGGCTACGAGCAGTACTTC
CASSVVNRGYEQYF
>TRBV15|NA|TRBJ2-5|NA
TGTGCCACCAGCAGATCCGGACAGCAAGAGACCCAGTACTTC
CATSRSGQQETQYF
>TRBV4-3|NA|TRBJ1-1|NA
TGCGCCAGCAGCTCATACTATGGGGGCCGCGAGACTGAAGCTTTCTTT
CASSSYYGGRETEAFF
>TRBV2|NA|TRBJ2-1|NA
TGTGCCAGCAAACAAATTGAGGGAAAGTTCTTC
CASKQIEGKFF
>TRBV7-8|NA|TRBJ2-1|TRBD2
TGTGCCAGCAGCTTCCCTCTAGCGGGAGGGCATAATGAGCAGTTCTTC
CASSFPLAGGHNEQFF
>TRBV6-4|once|TRBJ2-5|NA
TGTGCCAGGGCAAGGGGATCACCAGAGACCCAGTACTTC
CARARGSPETQYF
>TRBV29-1|NA|TRBJ1-1|NA
TGCAGCGTTGACGATCTTTCTCGGGGGTTGAACACTGAAGCTTTCTTT
CSVDDLSRGLNTEAFF
>TRBV19|NA|TRBJ2-1|TRBD1
TGTGCCAGTAGTACCGGGACAGGTTACAATGAGCAGTTCTTC
CASSTGTGYNEQFF
>TRBV6-5|NA|TRBJ2-7|NA
TGTGCCAGCAGTAGACCAGCGGTACCGGCCTACGAGCAGTACTTC
CASSRPAVPAYEQYF
>TRBV2|NA|TRBJ2-2|TRBD1
TGTGCCAGCAGGCACGACAGGGAGAACACCGGGGAGCTGTTTTTT
CASRHDRENTGELFF
>TRBV19|NA|TRBJ1-3|NA
TGTGCCAGTATGGGGAGCAGGTCTTACTCTGGAAACACCATATATTTT
CASMGSRSYSGNTIYF
>TRBV4-3|few|TRBJ1-1|NA
TGCGCCAGCAGCCAAGGGGGCGGAGCTAACACTGAAGCTTTCTTT
CASSQGGGANTEAFF
>TRBV4-2|NA|TRBJ1-4|TRBD1
TGTGCCAGCAGCCTACGGACAGGGGAAGAACTGTTTTTT
CASSLRTGEELFF
>TRBV30|few|TRBJ1-2|NA
TGTGCTTATGGTCCAAGCAATGGCTACACCTTC
CAYGPSNGYTF
>TRBV9|NA|TRBJ2-7|NA
TGTGCCAGCAGCGTAGTTGAGGGTTACGAGCAGTACTTC
CASSVVEGYEQYF
>TRBV19|NA|TRBJ2-3|NA
TGTGCCAGTAGTAGAACAGGGTCCGCGAGTCCTCCCACAGATACGCAGTATTTT
CASSRTGSASPPTDTQYF
>TRBV4-1|NA|TRBJ2-2|TRBD2
TGCGCCAGCAGCCACGGACTAGCGGGCTTATCCGGGGAGCTGTTTTTT
CASSHGLAGLSGELFF
>TRBV5-1|NA|TRBJ1-1|TRBD1
TGCGCCAGCAGATTACCTGACAGGGCCACTGAAGCTTTCTTT
CASRLPDRATEAFF
>TRBV27|NA|TRBJ1-5|NA
TGTGCCAGCAGTACTGCCGGGGACAATCAGCCCCAGCATTTT
CASSTAGDNQPQHF
>TRBV5-4|NA|TRBJ1-2|NA
TGTGCCAGCAGCCCCCCCGGTGGCTTCCTCGAGGACACCTTC
CASSPPGGFLEDTF
>TRBV18|NA|TRBJ2-2|TRBD1
TGTGCCAGCTCACCCGTAGAGACAGGGGGCGCGAACACCGGGGAGCTGTTTTTT
CASSPVETGGANTGELFF
>TRBV30|NA|TRBJ1-2|NA
TGTGCCTGGAGTGTACGAGGAAACTATGGCTACACCTTC
CAWSVRGNYGYTF
>TRBV9|NA|TRBJ1-2|NA
TGTGCCAGCAGCGTAGGACAGGTAAACTATGGCTACACCTTC
CASSVGQVNYGYTF
>TRBV29-1|NA|TRBJ1-1|TRBD1
TGCAGCGGGAACAGGGGCCTGAACACTGAAGCTTTCTTT
CSGNRGLNTEAFF
>TRBV5-1|NA|TRBJ2-3|NA
TGCGCCAGCAGCTTCGCGGGGAGCACAGATACGCAGTATTTT
CASSFAGSTDTQYF
>TRBV29-1|once|TRBJ2-3|TRBD2
TGCAGCGTTGAAGATCTAGGAGCGGGAGGGCCAGGTGGCACAGATACGCAGTATTTT
CSVEDLGAGGPGGTDTQYF
>TRBV4-2|once|TRBJ2-5|TRBD2
TGTGCCAGCAGCCCCTCCCTAGCGGGAGGGCCGGGGACCCAGTACTTC
CASSPSLAGGPGTQYF
>TRBV27|NA|TRBJ1-1|NA
TGTGCCAGCAGTTATCTGGGGGCGCCTGGTCCTGAAGCTTTCTTT
CASSYLGAPGPEAFF
>TRBV5-4|NA|TRBJ1-2|NA
TGTGCCAGCAGCTTAGCCGGGAACTATGGCTACACCTTC
CASSLAGNYGYTF
>TRBV27|NA|TRBJ1-1|NA
TGTGCCAGCAGTTTACGGGTACTGTCGGGCACTGAAGCTTTCTTT
CASSLRVLSGTEAFF